This entry is about one T cell receptor beta chain. Its antigen is not known. Sequencing was performed with immunoSEQ multiplex PCR; in TCRdb, only in-frame clones are kept and a portion is missing. The sample has some 170,000 clones; 85% to 95% are singletons. The V and J ends lost 4 bases and 13 bases respectively, with 9 bases between them. The germline CDR1 and CDR2 sequences are SGHTS and YDEGEE. The CDR3 is made up of 10 amino acids. The sample is drawn from a study of T cell responses to AZD1222 COVID-19 vaccine. For the study at large: It was second doses at about 4 or about 12 weeks that were pooled. Study-level points and caveats: The repertoires were collected only after the peak T cell response. Spike as a whole was targeted by vaccine-associated CD4 TCRs, dominant at 160-218 and 743-854.

The material was peripheral blood, obtained on day 0 of AZD1222 vaccination. The TCR was taken from an adult in good health. This chain links TRBV5-8 with TRBJ2-1, with D tentatively TRBD2 (5 bases). CDR3 in DNA: TGTGCCAGCAGCGGCGAGGGACAGTTCTTC. It specifies CASSGEGQFF.